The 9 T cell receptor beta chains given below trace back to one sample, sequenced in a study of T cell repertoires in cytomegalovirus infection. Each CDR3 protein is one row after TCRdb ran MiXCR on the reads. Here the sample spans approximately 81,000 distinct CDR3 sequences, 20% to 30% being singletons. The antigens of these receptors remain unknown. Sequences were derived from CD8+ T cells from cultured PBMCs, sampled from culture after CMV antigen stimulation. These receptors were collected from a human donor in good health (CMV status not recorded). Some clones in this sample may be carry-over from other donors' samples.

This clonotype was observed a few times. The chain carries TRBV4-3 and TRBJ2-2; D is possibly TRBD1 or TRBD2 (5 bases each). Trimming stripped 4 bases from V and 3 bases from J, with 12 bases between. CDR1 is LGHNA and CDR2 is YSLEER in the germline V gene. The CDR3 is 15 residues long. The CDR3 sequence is CASSPRGAYTGELFF. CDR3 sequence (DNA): TGCGCCAGCAGCCCACGAGGGGCATACACCGGGGAGCTGTTTTTT.

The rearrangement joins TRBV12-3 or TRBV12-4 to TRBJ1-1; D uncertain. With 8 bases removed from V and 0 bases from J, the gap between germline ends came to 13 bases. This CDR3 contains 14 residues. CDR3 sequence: CASSQATMNTEAFF. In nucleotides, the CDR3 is TGTGCCAGCTCCCAGGCCACTATGAACACTGAAGCTTTCTTT.

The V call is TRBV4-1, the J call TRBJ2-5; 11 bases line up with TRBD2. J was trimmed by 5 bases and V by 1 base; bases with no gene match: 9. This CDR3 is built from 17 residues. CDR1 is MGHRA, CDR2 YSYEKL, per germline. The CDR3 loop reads CASSQVLAGGPGETQYF. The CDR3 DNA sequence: TGCGCCAGCAGCCAAGTGCTAGCGGGGGGCCCAGGGGAGACCCAGTACTTC.

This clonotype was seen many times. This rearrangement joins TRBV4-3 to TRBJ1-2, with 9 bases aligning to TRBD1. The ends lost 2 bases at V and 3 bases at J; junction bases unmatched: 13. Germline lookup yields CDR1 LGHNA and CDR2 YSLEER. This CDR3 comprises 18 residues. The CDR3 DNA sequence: TGCGCCAGCAGCCAAACTACAGGGGGCCACGCCCGGGACTATGGCTACACCTTC. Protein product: CASSQTTGGHARDYGYTF.

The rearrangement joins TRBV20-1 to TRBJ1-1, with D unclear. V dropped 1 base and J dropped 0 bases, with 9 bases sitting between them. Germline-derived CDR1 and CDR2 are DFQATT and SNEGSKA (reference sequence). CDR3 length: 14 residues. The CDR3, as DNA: TGCAGTGCTAGAGTCCCAGAGCTGAACACTGAAGCTTTCTTT. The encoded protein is CSARVPELNTEAFF.

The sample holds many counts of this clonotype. The CDR3 reads CSAHRGRDYNEQFF. The CDR3 DNA follows: TGCAGTGCCCACAGGGGCAGGGACTACAATGAGCAGTTCTTC. The rearrangement joins TRBV20-1 to TRBJ2-1; TRBD1 aligns across 7 bases. The CDR3 spans 14 residues. Germline loops: CDR1 DFQATT, CDR2 SNEGSKA (reference sequence). The V gene end was trimmed by 6 bases and the J gene end by 3 bases; junction bases not matched to a gene: 8.

The CDR3 loop reads CASSLEWGPEETQYF. The CDR3 DNA reads as TGTGCCAGCAGCTTAGAGTGGGGCCCCGAAGAGACCCAGTACTTC. V and J are TRBV7-6 and TRBJ2-5; tentatively, D is TRBD1 (5 bases). V was cut by 1 base and J by 3 bases, with 12 bases left in between. This CDR3 has 15 amino acids. The germline CDR1 and CDR2 sequences are SGHVS and FNYEAQ. Drawing the rest from reference TRBV7-6 and TRBJ2-5, the complete variable domain is GAGVSQSPRYKVTKRGQDVALRCDPISGHVSLYWYRQALGQGPEFLTYFNYEAQQDKSGLPNDRFSAERPEGSISTLTIQRTEQRDSAMYRCASSLEWGPEETQYFGPGTRLLVL.

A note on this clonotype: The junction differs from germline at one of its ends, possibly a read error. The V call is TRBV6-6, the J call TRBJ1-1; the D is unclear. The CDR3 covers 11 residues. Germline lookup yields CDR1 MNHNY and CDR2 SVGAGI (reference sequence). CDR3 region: CASMENTQAFF. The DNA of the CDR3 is TGTGCCAGCATGGAGAACACTCAAGCTTTCTTT.

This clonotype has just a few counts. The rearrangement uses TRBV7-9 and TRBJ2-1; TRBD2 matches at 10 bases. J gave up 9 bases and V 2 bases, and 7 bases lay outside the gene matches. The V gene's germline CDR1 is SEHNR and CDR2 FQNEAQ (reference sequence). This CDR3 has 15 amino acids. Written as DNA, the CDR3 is TGTGCCAGCAGCTTAAGGCTAGCGGGAGACCTTGAGCAGTTCTTC. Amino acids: CASSLRLAGDLEQFF.